This entry lists 26 T cell receptor beta chains sequenced from one sample in a study of identical twins. Each CDR3 protein gets one entry after TCRdb re-called the 5' RACE reads with MiXCR. The data show under 900,000 distinct CDR3 sequences, with 15% to 20% seen just once and around 14% held by the top ten. The sample was also reused in another study, on T cells expressing NK-cell markers.

Sequenced sample: PBMCs. The receptors were gathered from a woman aged 18 to 35 in good health.

This rearrangement joins TRBV7-2 to TRBJ2-1, with 8 bases matching TRBD2. There are 16 residues in the CDR3. CDR1 is SGHTA, CDR2 FQGNSA, per germline. The trim removed 6 bases at V and 0 bases at J, leaving 7 bases unmatched. The CDR3 DNA follows: TGTGCCAGCAGACCAAGCGGGAGCCACTCCTACAATGAGCAGTTCTTC. It translates to CASRPSGSHSYNEQFF.

J is TRBJ2-1 and V is TRBV12-3 or TRBV12-4; 7 nucleotides agree with TRBD2. This CDR3 region has 16 residues. J lost 4 bases, V lost 6 bases, and 12 bases had no gene match. CDR3 sequence (DNA): TGTGCCAGCAGGAAAAGCGGGGCGGGTTATTACAATGAGCAGTTCTTC. Translated, it gives CASRKSGAGYYNEQFF.

This clonotype was detected a few times. The chain uses TRBV11-3 and TRBJ2-2; weak D call: TRBD2 (5 bases). The CDR3 is made up of 14 amino acids. Looked up from germline, CDR1 is SGHNT and CDR2 is YENEEA. V was cut by 8 bases and J by 7 bases, with 17 bases left in between. The CDR3 sequence is CASSRAEVGGELFF. The CDR3 DNA reads as TGTGCCAGCTCGCGGGCAGAGGTTGGCGGGGAGCTGTTTTTT.

The chain employs TRBV7-9 and TRBJ2-3, with D possibly being TRBD2 (6 bases). V was shortened by 8 bases and J by 5 bases, with 14 bases between the two germline ends. Germline V gene lookup returns CDR1 SEHNR and CDR2 FQNEAQ (reference sequence). The CDR3 is made up of 13 amino acids. The CDR3, as DNA: TGTGCCAGCGAGGGCGGGGAAATAGATACGCAGTATTTT. It yields the protein CASEGGEIDTQYF. Looking up the rest from reference TRBV7-9 and TRBJ2-3 gives the full variable domain: DTGVSQNPRHKITKRGQNVTFRCDPISEHNRLYWYRQTLGQGPEFLTYFQNEAQLEKSRLLSDRFSAERPKGSFSTLEIQRTEQGDSAMYLCASEGGEIDTQYFGPGTRLTVL.

The chain combines TRBV3-1 with TRBJ2-7; TRBD2 might be the D (6 bases). V was cut by 3 bases and J by 6 bases, with 18 bases left in between. The CDR3 is 15 residues long. Per germline, CDR1 LGHDT and CDR2 YNNKEL (reference sequence). CDR3 nucleotides: TGTGCCAGCAGCCAGGATAACCGGGCCGGGGGCGAGCAGTACTTC. It specifies CASSQDNRAGGEQYF.

This clonotype was detected only a few times. The gene calls are TRBV20-1 and TRBJ2-5; D gene uncertain. The CDR3 runs to 13 residues. The V gene lost 5 bases and the J gene lost 6 bases, with 16 bases spanning the gap. The germline V gene encodes CDR1 DFQATT and CDR2 SNEGSKA (reference sequence). The CDR3 sequence is CSAGFLVVQTQYF. The DNA for the CDR3 is TGCAGTGCTGGGTTCCTAGTGGTTCAGACCCAGTACTTC.

Ten or more counts support this clonotype. This chain connects TRBV12-3 or TRBV12-4 to TRBJ1-3; D unresolved. Trimming took off 6 bases at V and 0 bases at J, with 6 bases between the two ends. This CDR3 is 13 amino acids long. The CDR3 reads CASRQSSGNTIYF. The CDR3 DNA reads TGTGCCAGCAGGCAGAGCTCTGGAAACACCATATATTTT.

The chain carries TRBV20-1 and TRBJ1-2; no reliable D call. The germline CDR1 and CDR2 sequences are DFQATT and SNEGSKA (reference sequence). The CDR3 loop spans 15 amino acids. V lost 0 bases to trimming and J lost 0 bases, with 11 bases between them. CDR3 amino acids: CSARDGHSANYGYTF. In DNA form, the CDR3 reads TGCAGTGCTAGAGATGGGCACAGCGCTAACTATGGCTACACCTTC.

This clonotype was recorded once. The V call is TRBV7-9, the J call TRBJ2-3, with no clear D. The CDR3 covers 14 residues. Trimming removed 11 bases from V and 3 bases from J, with 18 bases in between. CDR1 is SEHNR and CDR2 is FQNEAQ in the germline V gene (reference sequence). The chain's CDR3 is CAGGYGVQTDTQYF. CDR3 sequence (DNA): TGTGCCGGTGGGTATGGAGTGCAGACAGATACGCAGTATTTT.

This clonotype was picked up a small number of times. This chain connects TRBV20-1 to TRBJ2-3; perhaps TRBD1 as D (5 bases). V lost 3 bases and J lost 6, with 13 bases in between. Germline-derived CDR1 and CDR2 are DFQATT and SNEGSKA (reference sequence). This CDR3 contains 13 residues. CDR3 coding DNA: TGCAGTGCTAGCTCGACAGCGAGGGATACGCAGTATTTT. This encodes CSASSTARDTQYF.

In its sample, this clonotype was seen a few times. The genes are TRBV7-9 and TRBJ1-1; D ambiguous. CDR3 length: 15 residues. Per germline, CDR1 SEHNR and CDR2 FQNEAQ (reference sequence). Trimming pared 5 bases from V and 2 bases from J, leaving 15 bases between. CDR3 in amino acids: CASSPFGVQNTEAFF. The CDR3 DNA follows: TGTGCCAGCAGCCCTTTTGGAGTCCAAAACACTGAAGCTTTCTTT.

This clonotype was observed a few times. This chain uses TRBV7-6 with TRBJ1-1, with D perhaps matching TRBD1 (5 bases). This CDR3 region has 15 residues. The germline gives CDR1 SGHVS, CDR2 FNYEAQ. The germline V and J ends were trimmed by 3 bases and 4 bases, with 15 bases remaining between them. The CDR3 region is CASSFSNNQGTEAFF. CDR3 nucleotides: TGTGCCAGCAGCTTCTCGAACAATCAGGGCACTGAAGCTTTCTTT. The full variable domain, its missing parts supplied by reference TRBV7-6 and TRBJ1-1, is GAGVSQSPRYKVTKRGQDVALRCDPISGHVSLYWYRQALGQGPEFLTYFNYEAQQDKSGLPNDRFSAERPEGSISTLTIQRTEQRDSAMYRCASSFSNNQGTEAFFGQGTRLTVV.

The J gene is TRBJ2-7, the V gene TRBV20-1; D possibly corresponds to TRBD2 (5 bases). Germline CDR1 and CDR2: DFQATT and SNEGSKA (reference sequence). The CDR3 contains 14 residues. Trimming took off 6 bases at V and 0 bases at J, with 15 bases between the two ends. CDR3 loop: CSALLLAPSYEQYF. The CDR3 DNA sequence: TGCAGTGCCCTTCTATTAGCGCCCTCCTACGAGCAGTACTTC.

This clonotype showed up just a few times. The rearrangement links TRBV15 to TRBJ2-5; 7 bases agree with TRBD2. The ends lost 8 bases at V and 5 bases at J; junction bases unmatched: 8. The CDR3 length is 13 residues. Germline CDR1 LNHNV, CDR2 YYDKDF (reference sequence). CDR3: CATSGVGGETQYF. In DNA form, the CDR3 reads TGTGCCACCTCCGGAGTGGGGGGGGAGACCCAGTACTTC.

This chain joins TRBV20-1 and TRBJ2-3, with TRBD2 matching over 9 bases. The ends lost 7 bases at V and 6 bases at J; junction bases unmatched: 8. Germline loops: CDR1 DFQATT, CDR2 SNEGSKA (reference sequence). The CDR3 extends over 13 amino acids. CDR3 DNA: TGCAGTGTCGGGGTAGCGGGAGCCGATACGCAGTATTTT. Amino acids: CSVGVAGADTQYF.

The V call is TRBV20-1, the J call TRBJ2-3; D unresolved. Germline CDR1 DFQATT, CDR2 SNEGSKA (reference sequence). This CDR3 is 15 amino acids long. V was trimmed by 1 base and J by 6 bases, leaving 17 bases between them. Here the CDR3 reads CSARVFAPLLDTQYF. CDR3 in DNA: TGCAGTGCTAGAGTTTTCGCGCCTCTCCTCGATACGCAGTATTTT.

This clonotype has a count of ten or more. The rearrangement joins TRBV7-2 to TRBJ2-2; 7 bases are shared with TRBD1. The CDR3 spans 14 residues. Per germline, CDR1 SGHTA and CDR2 FQGNSA. J gave up 3 bases and V 5 bases, and 3 bases lay outside the gene matches. The CDR3 DNA reads as TGTGCCAGCAGCCCGGACAGGTACACCGGGGAGCTGTTTTTT. It is translated as CASSPDRYTGELFF.

The J gene is TRBJ2-7, the V gene TRBV7-8, with 7 bases identical to TRBD1. J was trimmed by 7 bases and V by 3 bases; bases with no gene match: 15. Germline V lookup: CDR1 SGHVS, CDR2 FQNEAQ. The CDR3 loop spans 16 amino acids. The CDR3 loop is CASSLEPGQFAREQYF. The CDR3, as DNA: TGTGCCAGCAGCTTGGAACCGGGACAGTTCGCCAGGGAGCAGTACTTC.

This clonotype came up a few times. The chain joins TRBV7-9 to TRBJ1-2; D is unclear. From germline, CDR1 is SEHNR and CDR2 FQNEAQ (reference sequence). Trimming took 7 bases from V and 4 from J, leaving 16 bases between them. The CDR3 is made up of 14 amino acids. CDR3 amino acids: CASTQLDVVYGYTF. The CDR3 region has the DNA TGTGCCAGCACCCAACTCGACGTAGTCTATGGCTACACCTTC.

This clonotype has only a few counts. The rearrangement links TRBV5-1 to TRBJ2-6; the D is unclear. Per the germline V gene, CDR1 is SGHRS and CDR2 is YFSETQ. Trimming removed 4 bases at V and 2 bases at J, with 13 bases between. This CDR3 is 16 amino acids long. CDR3 coding DNA: TGCGCCAGCAGCCTGGAGTGGGTAACTGGGGCCAACGTCCTGACTTTC. It specifies CASSLEWVTGANVLTF.

This clonotype was observed a handful of times. The chain combines TRBV7-2 with TRBJ2-1, with TRBD2 identical over 8 bases. In germline, CDR1 is SGHTA, CDR2 FQGNSA. The CDR3 consists of 14 residues. V gave up 5 bases and J gave up 7 bases; unmatched junction bases: 7. CDR3 sequence reads: CASSLIAGRNEQFF. In nucleotides, the CDR3 is TGTGCCAGCAGCCTAATAGCGGGAAGGAATGAGCAGTTCTTC. Complete variable domain (other parts from reference TRBV7-2 and TRBJ2-1): GAGVSQSPSNKVTEKGKDVELRCDPISGHTALYWYRQSLGQGLEFLIYFQGNSAPDKSGLPSDRFSAERTGGSVSTLTIQRTQQEDSAVYLCASSLIAGRNEQFFGPGTRLTVL.

The J gene is TRBJ2-5, the V gene TRBV10-3; the D is unclear. The V gene's germline CDR1 is ENHRY and CDR2 SYGVKD. This CDR3 is built from 14 residues. With 4 bases removed from V and 2 bases from J, the gap between germline ends came to 11 bases. The CDR3 DNA reads TGTGCCATCAGTGGGGCCCTCTCGCAAGAGACCCAGTACTTC. Translated, it gives CAISGALSQETQYF.

This clonotype was counted a few times. The J gene is TRBJ2-7, the V gene TRBV12-3 or TRBV12-4, with a possible D match to TRBD1 (6 bases). The CDR3 is made up of 16 amino acids. The V and J ends lost 6 bases and 1 base respectively, with 19 bases between them. CDR3 in DNA: TGTGCCAGCAGCCCACCTAGGACAGACCTGTCCTACGAGCAGTACTTC. This encodes CASSPPRTDLSYEQYF.

CDR3 region: CSVGARGVHEQYF. The CDR3 DNA is TGCAGCGTTGGGGCCAGGGGTGTCCACGAGCAGTACTTC. V and J are TRBV29-1 and TRBJ2-7, with D possibly matching TRBD1 (6 bases). There are 13 residues in the CDR3. Trimming shortened V by 4 bases and J by 5 bases, and 15 bases separated the two germline ends. Germline CDR1 and CDR2: SQVTM and ANQGSEA.

The rearrangement uses TRBV6-2 or TRBV6-3 and TRBJ2-3, with TRBD1 matching over 8 bases. Germline loops: CDR1 MNHEY, CDR2 SVGEGT. This CDR3 region has 15 residues. The J segment lost 6 bases and the V segment lost 6 bases, leaving 11 bases of the junction unmatched. The CDR3 protein is CASSSRTGRGDTQYF. CDR3 in DNA: TGTGCCAGCAGCTCGCGGACAGGGAGAGGGGATACGCAGTATTTT.

The chain uses TRBV10-3 and TRBJ1-6; perhaps TRBD1 as D (5 bases). CDR3 length equals 14 residues. Trimming took off 7 bases at V and 10 bases at J, with 17 bases between the two ends. From germline, CDR1 is ENHRY and CDR2 SYGVKD. In nucleotides, the CDR3 is TGTGCCATCAAAGGTCCGGGGCGGGAATCACCCCTCCACTTT. Its protein product is CAIKGPGRESPLHF.